The rows below give T cell receptor beta chains drawn from one sample of a study of blood T cell repertoires in COVID-19. Profiled with immunoSEQ multiplex PCR; TCRdb holds only in-frame clones, not every one. In the table there are approximately 140,000 clones, more than 70% of which are singletons. The sequenced sample consisted of PBMCs or T cells enriched from blood (not recorded which). These receptors originate from a man aged 40-55 years with acute COVID-19. Each CDR3 is given with its conserved first and last residue.

V	J	CDR3
TRBV20-1	TRBJ2-1	CSANSREQFF
TRBV21-1	TRBJ2-1	CASSKASGGEDNNEQFF
TRBV9	TRBJ2-1	CASGLAGGGEQFF
TRBV28	TRBJ2-1	CASSPFVGDEQFF
TRBV28	TRBJ2-7	CASSFPLAGQYEQYF
TRBV9	TRBJ2-1	CASSVKAGSGWDQFF
TRBV7-8	TRBJ1-5	CASSSLGVTSNQPQHF
TRBV5-1	TRBJ1-1	CASSFQGAVGTEAFF
TRBV6-2/TRBV6-3	TRBJ2-1	CASSYSPASGLYNEQFF
TRBV5-4	TRBJ2-1	CASSPGGGPGDEQFF
TRBV27	TRBJ2-3	CASTLLTSGTTDTQYF
TRBV6-5	TRBJ1-2	CASSYRGGRGYGYTF
TRBV28	TRBJ2-1	CASTSEAPGLSEQFF
TRBV18	TRBJ2-7	CASSLDRESYEQYF
TRBV7-2	TRBJ1-1	CASRLGGSMNTEAFF
TRBV28	TRBJ2-7	CASSYVWLAGTYEQYF
TRBV5-1	TRBJ1-3	CASSLGTGDGNTIYF
TRBV30	TRBJ2-1	CAWSRERDDNEQFF
TRBV29-1	TRBJ2-7	CSGLAEDEQYF
TRBV28	TRBJ2-2	CASSLPRSRGETGELFF
TRBV19	TRBJ2-1	CASITPYNEQFF
TRBV7-9	TRBJ1-1	CASSSGDRASFF
TRBV9	TRBJ1-6	CASSPGDRGRSPLHF
TRBV6-2/TRBV6-3	TRBJ2-3	CASSYQDRGFDTQYF
TRBV11-2	TRBJ1-2	CASSLDPSGGYTF
TRBV27	TRBJ2-1	CASSWSREVMFF
TRBV28	TRBJ1-3	CASSPHRDGNTIYF
TRBV27	TRBJ2-5	CASSFTASGTLEGETQYF
TRBV15	TRBJ1-5	CATSREGGSGQPQHF
TRBV6-5	TRBJ2-1	CASSSTGTTNEQFF
TRBV19	TRBJ2-2	CASSISLAGHGELFF
TRBV5-6	TRBJ2-5	CASSLIIQETQYF
TRBV29-1	TRBJ2-1	CSANRVDNEQFF
TRBV18	TRBJ2-5	CASSPGAGGEETQYF
TRBV4-3	TRBJ2-7	CASSQVWQGDYEQYF
TRBV5-4	TRBJ1-1	CASSYPGVRNTEAFF
TRBV6-6	TRBJ1-1	CASSSGGLNTEAFF
TRBV12-3/TRBV12-4	TRBJ1-5	CASSADGDQPQHF
TRBV30	TRBJ1-4	CAWEGANEKLFF
TRBV28	TRBJ1-2	CASRGGTPSYGYTF
TRBV19	TRBJ2-5	CASSIGEAKRSGETQYF
TRBV5-1	TRBJ2-7	CASSRDRLSYEQYF